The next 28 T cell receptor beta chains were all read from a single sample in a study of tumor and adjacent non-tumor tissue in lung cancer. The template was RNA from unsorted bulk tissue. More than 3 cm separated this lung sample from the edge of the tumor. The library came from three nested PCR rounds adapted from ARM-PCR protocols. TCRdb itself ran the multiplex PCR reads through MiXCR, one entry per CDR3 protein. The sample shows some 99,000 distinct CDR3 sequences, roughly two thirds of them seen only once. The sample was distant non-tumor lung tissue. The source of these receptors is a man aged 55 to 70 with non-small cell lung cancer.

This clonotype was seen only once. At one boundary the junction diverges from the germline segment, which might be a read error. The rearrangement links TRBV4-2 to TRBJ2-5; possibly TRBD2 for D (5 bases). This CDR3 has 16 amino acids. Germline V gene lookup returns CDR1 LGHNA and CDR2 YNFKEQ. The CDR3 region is CTSSQEGMVSTTQRYF. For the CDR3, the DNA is TGTACCAGCAGCCAAGAAGGTATGGTCTCGACTACACAAAGGTACTTC.

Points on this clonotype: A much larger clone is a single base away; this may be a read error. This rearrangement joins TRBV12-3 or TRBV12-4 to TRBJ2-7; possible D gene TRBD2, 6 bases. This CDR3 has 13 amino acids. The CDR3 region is CASKSSASCEQYF. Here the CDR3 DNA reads TGTGCCAGCAAGTCTAGCGCCTCCTGCGAGCAGTACTTC.

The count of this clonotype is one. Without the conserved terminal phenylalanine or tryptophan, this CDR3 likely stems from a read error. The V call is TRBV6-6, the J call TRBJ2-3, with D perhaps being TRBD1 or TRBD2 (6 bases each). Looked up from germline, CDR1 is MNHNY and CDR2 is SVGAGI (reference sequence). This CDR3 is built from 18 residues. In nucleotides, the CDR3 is TGTCCCAGCAGTTATCTAGCTGGGGGGCCATCGAGCACAGATACGCAGTATTTG. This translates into CPSSYLAGGPSSTDTQYL.

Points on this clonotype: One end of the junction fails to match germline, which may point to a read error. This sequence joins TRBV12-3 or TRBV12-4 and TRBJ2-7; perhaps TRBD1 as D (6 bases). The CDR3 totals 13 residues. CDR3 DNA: TGTGCCAGCACCACGTTGGGGGCTGTCGACCAGAACTTC. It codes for CASTTLGAVDQNF.

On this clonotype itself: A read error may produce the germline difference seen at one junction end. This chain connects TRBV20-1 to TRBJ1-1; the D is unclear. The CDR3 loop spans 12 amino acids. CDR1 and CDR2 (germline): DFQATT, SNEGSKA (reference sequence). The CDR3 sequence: CSIRAASFEALF. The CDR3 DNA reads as TGCAGTATTAGAGCCGCGAGCTTTGAAGCTTTATTT.

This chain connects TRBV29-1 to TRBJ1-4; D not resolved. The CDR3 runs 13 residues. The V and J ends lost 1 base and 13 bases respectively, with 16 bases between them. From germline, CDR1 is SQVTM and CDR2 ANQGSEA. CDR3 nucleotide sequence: TGCAGCGTTGAAGTTCAGCCGAATGAAGGACTGTTTTTT. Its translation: CSVEVQPNEGLFF.

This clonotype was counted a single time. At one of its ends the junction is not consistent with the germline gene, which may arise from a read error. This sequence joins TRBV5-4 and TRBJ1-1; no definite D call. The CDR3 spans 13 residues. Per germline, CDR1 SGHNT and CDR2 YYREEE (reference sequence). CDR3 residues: CVSSLGFVTAAFF. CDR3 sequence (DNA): TGTGTCAGCAGCTTGGGTTTCGTGACTGCAGCTTTCTTT.

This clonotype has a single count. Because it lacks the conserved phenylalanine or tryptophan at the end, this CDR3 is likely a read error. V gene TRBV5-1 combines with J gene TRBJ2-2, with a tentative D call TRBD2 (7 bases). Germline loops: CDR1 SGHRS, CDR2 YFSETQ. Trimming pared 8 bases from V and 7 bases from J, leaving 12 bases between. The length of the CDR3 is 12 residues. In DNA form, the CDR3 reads TGCGCCAGTCGGGGGGACATCGGGGAGCTGTTTCTT. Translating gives CASRGDIGELFL.

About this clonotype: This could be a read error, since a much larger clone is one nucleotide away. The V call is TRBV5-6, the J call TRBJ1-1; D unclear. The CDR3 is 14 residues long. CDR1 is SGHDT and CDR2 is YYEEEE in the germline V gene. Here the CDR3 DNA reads TGTGCCAGCAGCATAGGAAGGAGGAACACTCAAGCTTTCTTT. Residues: CASSIGRRNTQAFF.

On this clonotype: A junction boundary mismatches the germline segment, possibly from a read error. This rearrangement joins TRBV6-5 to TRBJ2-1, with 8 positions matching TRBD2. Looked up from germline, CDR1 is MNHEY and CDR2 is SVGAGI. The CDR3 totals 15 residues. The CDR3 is CVSSSAGGGLDEQFF. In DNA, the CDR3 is TGTGTCAGCAGTTCCGCGGGGGGCGGTTTGGATGAGCAGTTCTTC.

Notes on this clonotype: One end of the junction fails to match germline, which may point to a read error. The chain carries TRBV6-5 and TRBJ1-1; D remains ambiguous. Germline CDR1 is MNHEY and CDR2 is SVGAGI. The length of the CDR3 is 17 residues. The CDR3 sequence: CASNYSYPGVMNTEAFF. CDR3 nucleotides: TGCGCCAGCAATTACTCGTATCCGGGAGTCATGAACACTGAGGCTTTCTTT.

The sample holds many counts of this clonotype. CDR3 region: CASRGSGGLAKNIQYF. The CDR3 nucleotides read TGCGCCAGCAGGGGTAGCGGGGGCCTAGCCAAAAACATTCAGTACTTC. V is TRBV10-2 and J is TRBJ2-4; 9 nucleotides line up with TRBD2. After removal of 6 bases from V and 0 bases from J, the junction contained 6 bases not matched to a gene. The length of the CDR3 is 16 residues. From germline, CDR1 is WSHSY and CDR2 SAAADI.

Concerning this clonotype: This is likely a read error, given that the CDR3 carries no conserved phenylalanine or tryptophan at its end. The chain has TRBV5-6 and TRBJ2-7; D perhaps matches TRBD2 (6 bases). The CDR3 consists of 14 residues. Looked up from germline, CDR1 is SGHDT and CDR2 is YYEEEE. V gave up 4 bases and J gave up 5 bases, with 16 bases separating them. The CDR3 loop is CASSILAGNDEQYI. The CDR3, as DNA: TGTGCCAGCAGCATTCTTGCGGGAAACGACGAGCAGTACATC.

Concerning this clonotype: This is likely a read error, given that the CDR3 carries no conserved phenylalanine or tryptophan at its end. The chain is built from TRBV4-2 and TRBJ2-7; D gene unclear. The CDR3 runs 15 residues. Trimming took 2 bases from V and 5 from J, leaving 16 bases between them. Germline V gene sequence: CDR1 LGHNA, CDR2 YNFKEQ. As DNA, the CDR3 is TGTGCCAGCAGCCAAAATTTACCTTCTGCCCACGAGCAGTACCTC. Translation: CASSQNLPSAHEQYL.

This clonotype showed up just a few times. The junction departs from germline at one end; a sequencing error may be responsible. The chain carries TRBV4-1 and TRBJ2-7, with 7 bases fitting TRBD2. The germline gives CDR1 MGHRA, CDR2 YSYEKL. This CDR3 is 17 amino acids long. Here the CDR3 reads CVSSQPFGAGVGDEQYF. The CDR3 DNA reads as TGCGTCAGCAGCCAGCCGTTTGGGGCGGGAGTCGGGGACGAGCAGTACTTC.

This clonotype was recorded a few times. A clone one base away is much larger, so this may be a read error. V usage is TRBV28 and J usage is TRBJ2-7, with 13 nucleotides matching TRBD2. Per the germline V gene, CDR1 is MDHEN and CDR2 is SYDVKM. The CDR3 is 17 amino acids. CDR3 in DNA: TGTGCCAGCAGTTTAGGGACTAGCGGGATTGCCCTGTACGGGCAGTACTTC. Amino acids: CASSLGTSGIALYGQYF.

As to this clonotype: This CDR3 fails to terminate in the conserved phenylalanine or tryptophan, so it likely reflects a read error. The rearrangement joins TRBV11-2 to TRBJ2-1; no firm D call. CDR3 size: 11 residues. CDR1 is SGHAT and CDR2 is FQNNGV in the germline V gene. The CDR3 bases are TGTGTCAGCAGCCCTTCCAATGAGCAGTTCTCC. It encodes CVSSPSNEQFS.

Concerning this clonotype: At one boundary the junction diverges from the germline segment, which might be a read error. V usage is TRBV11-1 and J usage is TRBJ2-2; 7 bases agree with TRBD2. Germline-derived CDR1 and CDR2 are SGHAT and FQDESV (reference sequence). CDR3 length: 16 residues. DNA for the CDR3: TGTACCAGCAGCTTAGGGAGGGGCCTAAATACCGGGGAGCTGTTTTTC. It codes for CTSSLGRGLNTGELFF. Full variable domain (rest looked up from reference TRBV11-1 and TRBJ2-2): EAEVAQSPRYKITEKSQAVAFWCDPISGHATLYWYRQILGQGPELLVQFQDESVVDDSQLPKDRFSAERLKGVDSTLKIQPAELGDSAMYLCTSSLGRGLNTGELFFGEGSRLTVL.

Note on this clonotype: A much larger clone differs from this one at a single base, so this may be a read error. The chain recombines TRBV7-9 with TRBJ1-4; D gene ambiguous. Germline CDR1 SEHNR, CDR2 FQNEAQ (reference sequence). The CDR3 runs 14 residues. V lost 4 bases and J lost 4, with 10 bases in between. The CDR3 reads CASSSTWDNEKLFF. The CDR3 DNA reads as TGTGCCAGCAGCTCAACATGGGATAATGAAAAACTGTTTTTT.

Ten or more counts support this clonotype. Here the CDR3 DNA reads TGTGCCAGCAGCCAAGTTCGCGGGGGCCCCCAAGAGACCCAGTACTTC. Translation: CASSQVRGGPQETQYF. V usage is TRBV4-2 and J usage is TRBJ2-5, with D perhaps matching TRBD2 (7 bases). Trimming shortened V by 1 base and J by 1 base, and 13 bases separated the two germline ends. Germline values: CDR1 LGHNA, CDR2 YNFKEQ. There are 16 residues in the CDR3.

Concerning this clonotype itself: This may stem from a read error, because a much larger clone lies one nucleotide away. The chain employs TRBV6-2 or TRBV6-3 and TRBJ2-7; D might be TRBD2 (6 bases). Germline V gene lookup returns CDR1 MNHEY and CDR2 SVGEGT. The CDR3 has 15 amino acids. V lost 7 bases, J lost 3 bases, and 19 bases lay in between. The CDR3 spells CASTPTSGLLYEQYF. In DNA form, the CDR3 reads TGTGCCAGCACCCCTACCTCGGGACTTCTCTACGAGCAGTACTTC.

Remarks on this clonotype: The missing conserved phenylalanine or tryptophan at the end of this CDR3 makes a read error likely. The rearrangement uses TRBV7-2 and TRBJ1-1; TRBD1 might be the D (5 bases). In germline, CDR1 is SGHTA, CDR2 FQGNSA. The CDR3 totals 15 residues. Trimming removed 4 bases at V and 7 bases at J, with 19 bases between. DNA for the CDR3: TGTGCCAGCAGCTACCTTTTGGGGGGGGGAGGTGAAGCTTTCGTT. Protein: CASSYLLGGGGEAFV.

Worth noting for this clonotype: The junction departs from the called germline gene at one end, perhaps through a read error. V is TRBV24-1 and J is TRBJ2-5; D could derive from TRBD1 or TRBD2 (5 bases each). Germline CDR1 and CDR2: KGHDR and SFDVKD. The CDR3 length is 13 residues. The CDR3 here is CTTSDGGYETQYF. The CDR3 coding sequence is TGTACCACCAGTGATGGGGGTTACGAGACCCAGTACTTC.

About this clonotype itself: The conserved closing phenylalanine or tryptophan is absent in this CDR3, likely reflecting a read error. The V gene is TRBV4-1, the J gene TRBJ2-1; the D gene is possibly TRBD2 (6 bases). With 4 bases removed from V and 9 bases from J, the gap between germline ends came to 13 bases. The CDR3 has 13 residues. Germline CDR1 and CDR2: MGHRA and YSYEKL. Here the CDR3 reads CASSLTLLAEQFL. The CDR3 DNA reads TGCGCCAGCAGCCTAACCCTACTAGCTGAGCAGTTCCTC.

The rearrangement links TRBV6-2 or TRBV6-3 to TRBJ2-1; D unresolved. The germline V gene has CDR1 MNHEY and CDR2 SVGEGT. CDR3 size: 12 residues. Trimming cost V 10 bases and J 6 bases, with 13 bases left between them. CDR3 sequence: CANTHRTNEQFF. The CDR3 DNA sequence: TGTGCCAACACCCACCGGACCAATGAGCAGTTCTTC.

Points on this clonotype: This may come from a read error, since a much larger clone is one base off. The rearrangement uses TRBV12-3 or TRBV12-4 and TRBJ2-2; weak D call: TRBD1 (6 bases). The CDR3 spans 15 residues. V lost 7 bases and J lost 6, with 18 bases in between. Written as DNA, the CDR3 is TGTGCCAGCACCATTGGGGACAAGGTGGCCGGGGAGCTGTTTTTT. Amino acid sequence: CASTIGDKVAGELFF.

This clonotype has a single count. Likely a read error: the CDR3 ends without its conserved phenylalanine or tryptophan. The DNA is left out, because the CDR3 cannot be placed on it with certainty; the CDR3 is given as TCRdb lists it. CDR3 residues: CASSIRGAGEAYY. V is TRBV19 and J is TRBJ1-1; the table assigns TRBD1, which was not confirmed against the DNA. The CDR3 sequence runs 13 residues, both termini included. The germline V gene encodes CDR1 LNHDA and CDR2 SQIVND (reference sequence).

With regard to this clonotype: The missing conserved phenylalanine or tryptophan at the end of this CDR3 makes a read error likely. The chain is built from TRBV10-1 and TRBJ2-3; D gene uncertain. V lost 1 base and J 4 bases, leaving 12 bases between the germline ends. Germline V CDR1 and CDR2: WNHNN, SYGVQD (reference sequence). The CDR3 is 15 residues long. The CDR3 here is CASSEWVAPADTQYL. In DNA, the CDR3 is TGCGCCAGCAGTGAGTGGGTAGCTCCGGCAGATACGCAGTATCTT.